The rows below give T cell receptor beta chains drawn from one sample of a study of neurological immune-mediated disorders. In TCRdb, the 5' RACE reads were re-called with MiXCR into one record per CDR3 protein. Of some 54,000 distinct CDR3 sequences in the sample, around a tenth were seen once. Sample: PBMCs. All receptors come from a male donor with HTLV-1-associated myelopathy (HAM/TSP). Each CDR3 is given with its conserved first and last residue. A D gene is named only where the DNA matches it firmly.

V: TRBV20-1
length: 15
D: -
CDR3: CSAGASSVSYNEQFF

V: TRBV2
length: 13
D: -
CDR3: CASSPGVTDTQYF

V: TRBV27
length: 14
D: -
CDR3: CASREEVSYNEQFF

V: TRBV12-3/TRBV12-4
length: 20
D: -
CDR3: CASSFPTEGGTLSIGNTIYF

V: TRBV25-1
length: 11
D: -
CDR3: CASSPGRGQFF

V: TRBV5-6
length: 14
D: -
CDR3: CASSLGGGDSPLHF

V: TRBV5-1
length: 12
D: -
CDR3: CASSSEGSEQYF

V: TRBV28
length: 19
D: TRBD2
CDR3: CASSPGLAGGNTGANVLTF

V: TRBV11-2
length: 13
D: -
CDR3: CASSPARDGELFF

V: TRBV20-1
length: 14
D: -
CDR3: CSARSPTGTYEQYF

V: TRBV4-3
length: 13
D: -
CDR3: CASSAGLLEGAFF

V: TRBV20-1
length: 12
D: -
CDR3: CSARGSNTEAFF

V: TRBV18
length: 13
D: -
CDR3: CASSSGGNQPQHF

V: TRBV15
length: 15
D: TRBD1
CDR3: CATSRRGQGAAGYTF

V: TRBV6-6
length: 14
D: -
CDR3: CASSFLNSNTEAFF

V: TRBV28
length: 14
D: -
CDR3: CASSSRKGRNEQFF

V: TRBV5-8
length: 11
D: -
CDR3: CASRQIYEQYF

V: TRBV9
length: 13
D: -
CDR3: CASSVGAGETQYF